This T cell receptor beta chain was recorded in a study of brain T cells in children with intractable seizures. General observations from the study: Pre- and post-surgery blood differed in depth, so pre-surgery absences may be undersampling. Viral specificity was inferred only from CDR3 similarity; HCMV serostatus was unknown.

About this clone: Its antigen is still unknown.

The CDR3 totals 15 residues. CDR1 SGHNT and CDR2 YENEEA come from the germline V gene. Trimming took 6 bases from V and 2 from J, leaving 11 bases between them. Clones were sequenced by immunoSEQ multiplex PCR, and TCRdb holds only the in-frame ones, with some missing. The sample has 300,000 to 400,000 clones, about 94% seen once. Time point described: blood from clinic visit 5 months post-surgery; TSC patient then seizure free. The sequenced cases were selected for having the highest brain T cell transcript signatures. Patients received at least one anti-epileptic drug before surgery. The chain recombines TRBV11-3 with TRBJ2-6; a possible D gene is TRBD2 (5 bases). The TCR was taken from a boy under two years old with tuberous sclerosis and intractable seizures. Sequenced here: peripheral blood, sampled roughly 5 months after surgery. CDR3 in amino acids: CASSPRVPGANVLTF. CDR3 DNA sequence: TGTGCCAGCAGTCCGAGGGTCCCTGGGGCCAACGTCCTGACTTTC.